These 27 T cell receptor beta chains originate from one sample sequenced in a study of Ad26.COV2.S vaccination and SARS-CoV-2 variants. Described treatment: around 19 received Ad26.COV2.S at low or high dose, single or two shots; several received placebo; per-sample allocation not given. Specimen acquisition occurred on day 63 following the initial vaccine or placebo injection. Here immunoSEQ multiplex PCR was the method, and the copy in TCRdb shows in-frame clones only, minus some. The repertoire holds roughly 420,000 clones, with nearly 90% as singletons. Sequenced material: peripheral blood, taken in a trial of Ad26.COV2.S vaccine versus placebo. The source is a person aged 18-65 years who received the Ad26.COV2.S COVID-19 vaccine or a placebo.

The chain employs TRBV19 and TRBJ2-3, with D possibly called TRBD1 or TRBD2 (6 bases each). This CDR3 has 16 amino acids. Germline values: CDR1 LNHDA, CDR2 SQIVND (reference sequence). Trimming took 9 bases from V and 0 from J, leaving 19 bases between them. Written as DNA, the CDR3 is TGTGCCAGCCCTCCCTTGGGGGGCCCGAGCACAGATACGCAGTATTTT. Protein product: CASPPLGGPSTDTQYF.

As DNA, the CDR3 is TGTGCCAGCAGTTACTCGGGTGAGGTCAATGAGCAGTTCTTC. Translating gives CASSYSGEVNEQFF. The chain links TRBV6-5 to TRBJ2-1; D is uncertain. The CDR3 runs 14 residues. V gave up 0 bases and J gave up 6 bases, with 9 bases separating them. CDR1 is MNHEY and CDR2 is SVGAGI in the germline V gene.

Only a few counts were recorded for this clone. The chain uses TRBV7-2 and TRBJ2-3; D not resolved. This CDR3 has 15 amino acids. V was shortened by 5 bases and J by 3 bases, with 15 bases between the two germline ends. In germline, CDR1 is SGHTA, CDR2 FQGNSA. The CDR3 DNA follows: TGTGCCAGCAGCCTGGGCCCGGAGTTAACAGATACGCAGTATTTT. Protein product: CASSLGPELTDTQYF.

V and J are TRBV27 and TRBJ1-6; 8 bases match TRBD1. Germline V gene sequence: CDR1 MNHEY, CDR2 SMNVEV (reference sequence). J lost 6 bases, V lost 2 bases, and 6 bases had no gene match. This CDR3 region has 16 residues. CDR3 coding DNA: TGTGCCAGCAGTTTAGGGCAGGGGGCCGGTAATTCACCCCTCCACTTT. Its translation: CASSLGQGAGNSPLHF.

This sequence joins TRBV6-5 and TRBJ2-7; D possibly uses TRBD1 or TRBD2 (5 bases each). The CDR3 runs 13 residues. Germline CDR1 MNHEY, CDR2 SVGAGI. V lost 8 bases and J 4 bases, leaving 15 bases between the germline ends. The CDR3 DNA sequence: TGTGCCAGCGGGGCTAGCATAAGGTACGAGCAGTACGTC. It translates to CASGASIRYEQYV.

The V gene is TRBV5-1, the J gene TRBJ1-4; D might be TRBD1 (5 bases). Germline V gives CDR1 SGHRS, CDR2 YFSETQ. This CDR3 region has 13 residues. Trimming cost V 4 bases and J 12 bases, with 16 bases left between them. CDR3 coding DNA: TGCGCCAGCAGCCGGGACCGCCGTCAGGAACTGTTTTTT. This gives the protein CASSRDRRQELFF.

The chain is built from TRBV29-1 and TRBJ2-5; the match to TRBD1 covers 10 bases. The V and J ends lost 6 bases and 4 bases, in that order; junction bases with no gene match: 11. The CDR3 consists of 15 residues. Germline CDR1 SQVTM, CDR2 ANQGSEA. The CDR3: CSVAGTGVGRETQYF. Here the CDR3 DNA reads TGCAGCGTAGCCGGGACAGGGGTTGGGAGAGAGACCCAGTACTTC.

This clone was counted a few times. V gene TRBV6-5 combines with J gene TRBJ1-6, with TRBD1 matching over 7 bases. The V gene end was trimmed by 6 bases and the J gene end by 6 bases; junction bases not matched to a gene: 5. The length of the CDR3 is 14 residues. From germline, CDR1 is MNHEY and CDR2 SVGAGI. The CDR3 is CASSRNRGNSPLHF. The CDR3 nucleotides read TGTGCCAGCAGCAGGAACAGGGGTAATTCACCCCTCCACTTT.

The chain is built from TRBV21-1 and TRBJ2-7; the listed D gene, TRBD1, was not tested against the DNA. TRBV21-1 is described as a pseudogene. The CDR3 runs to 11 residues. CDR3 bases: TGTGCCAGCTGCAGGCTCAAGGAGCAGTACTTC. Protein product: CASCRLKEQYF.

This chain links TRBV4-1 with TRBJ1-5; 7 nucleotides align to TRBD1. The junction had 8 bases not matched to a gene; V was cut back by 1 base and J by 5 bases. The CDR3 is 16 residues long. Germline-derived CDR1 and CDR2 are MGHRA and YSYEKL. CDR3 in amino acids: CASSQGRARGYQPQHF. In nucleotides, the CDR3 is TGCGCCAGCAGCCAAGGGCGGGCCAGGGGGTATCAGCCCCAGCATTTT.

In this sample, this clone turned up once. The chain is built from TRBV7-9 and TRBJ1-1, with 7 bases that match TRBD1. The CDR3 runs 15 residues. Germline CDR1 reads SEHNR; CDR2 reads FQNEAQ (reference sequence). The junction had 4 bases not matched to a gene; V was cut back by 2 bases and J by 1 base. CDR3 in DNA: TGTGCCAGCAGCTTAAGGGGGCGGGGGAACACTGAAGCTTTCTTT. Translating it yields CASSLRGRGNTEAFF.

The chain links TRBV5-1 to TRBJ2-1; a weak D match, TRBD2 (5 bases). Germline V gene sequence: CDR1 SGHRS, CDR2 YFSETQ. V lost 1 base and J 9 bases, leaving 14 bases between the germline ends. CDR3 length equals 14 residues. The CDR3 protein is CASSLYGERGEQFF. The CDR3 DNA reads as TGCGCCAGCAGCTTGTACGGGGAAAGAGGTGAGCAGTTCTTC.

The J gene is TRBJ2-1, the V gene TRBV27, with TRBD2 as a possible D gene (5 bases). This CDR3 spans 15 amino acids. Trimming shortened V by 2 bases and J by 6 bases, and 14 bases separated the two germline ends. Germline CDR1 is MNHEY and CDR2 is SMNVEV (reference sequence). CDR3 bases: TGTGCCAGCAGTTTACTACTAGTTGGTGGCAATGAGCAGTTCTTC. The encoded protein is CASSLLLVGGNEQFF.

The chain recombines TRBV6-2 or TRBV6-3 with TRBJ2-5, with no clear D. CDR3 size: 13 residues. The V end lost 6 bases, the J end lost 7 bases, and 15 bases lay between the germline ends. Looked up from germline, CDR1 is MNHEY and CDR2 is SVGEGT. CDR3 loop: CASSSLSPGTQYF. The CDR3 nucleotides are TGTGCCAGCAGCTCACTAAGTCCAGGGACCCAGTACTTC.

The chain recombines TRBV6-5 with TRBJ1-2; maybe TRBD1 (5 bases). Germline CDR1 and CDR2: MNHEY and SVGAGI. This CDR3 is built from 16 residues. Deletions cut 2 bases from V and 0 bases from J, with 13 bases between. This CDR3 is CASSYTGTEANYGYTF. CDR3 coding DNA: TGTGCCAGCAGTTACACCGGGACGGAGGCTAACTATGGCTACACCTTC.

This sequence joins TRBV18 and TRBJ2-7; no firm D call. CDR1 KGHSH and CDR2 LQKENI come from the germline V gene. V was shortened by 2 bases and J by 3 bases, with 8 bases between the two germline ends. The CDR3 covers 13 residues. The DNA of the CDR3 is TGTGCCAGCTCACCATTTGCCAGCTACGAGCAGTACTTC. This translates into CASSPFASYEQYF.

This chain links TRBV10-3 with TRBJ2-7; D call uncertain. V gave up 3 bases and J gave up 4 bases, with 13 bases separating them. Looked up from germline, CDR1 is ENHRY and CDR2 is SYGVKD. This CDR3 region has 14 residues. The CDR3 DNA sequence: TGTGCCATCAGTGACTTGGATAAGGCGTACGAGCAGTACTTC. Its translation: CAISDLDKAYEQYF.

CDR3 region: CSGRVMTNEKLFF. As DNA, the CDR3 is TGCAGCGGCAGGGTGATGACAAATGAAAAACTGTTTTTT. V gene TRBV29-1 combines with J gene TRBJ1-4; possible D gene TRBD1, 5 bases. The CDR3 has 13 amino acids. The germline CDR1 and CDR2 sequences are SQVTM and ANQGSEA. Trimming left V 7 bases short and J 5 bases short, with 14 bases between.

The V call is TRBV18, the J call TRBJ2-1; 8 positions match TRBD2. Per the germline V gene, CDR1 is KGHSH and CDR2 is LQKENI. The CDR3 consists of 15 residues. The V and J ends lost 2 bases and 2 bases, in that order; junction bases with no gene match: 2. DNA for the CDR3: TGTGCCAGCTCACCATCTAGCGGGCCCTACAATGAGCAGTTCTTC. Translation: CASSPSSGPYNEQFF.

The chain is built from TRBV5-1 and TRBJ1-1, with no clear D. Germline CDR1 and CDR2: SGHRS and YFSETQ. This CDR3 has 14 residues. V lost 1 base and J lost 1, with 8 bases in between. Here the CDR3 DNA reads TGCGCCAGCAGCTTGCGCAGTCCGAACACTGAAGCTTTCTTT. Protein: CASSLRSPNTEAFF. Full variable domain (remainder filled in from reference TRBV5-1 and TRBJ1-1): KAGVTQTPRYLIKTRGQQVTLSCSPISGHRSVSWYQQTPGQGLQFLFEYFSETQRNKGNFPGRFSGRQFSNSRSEMNVSTLELGDSALYLCASSLRSPNTEAFFGQGTRLTVV.

The rearrangement joins TRBV29-1 to TRBJ2-2; TRBD2 aligns across 8 bases. V lost 3 bases, J lost 0 bases, and 0 bases stayed unmatched. CDR1 SQVTM and CDR2 ANQGSEA come from the germline V gene. This CDR3 spans 14 amino acids. The CDR3 DNA follows: TGCAGCGTTGAGGGACTAGCGAACACCGGGGAGCTGTTTTTT. Its protein product is CSVEGLANTGELFF.

The rearrangement uses TRBV7-9 and TRBJ2-7; D possibly corresponds to TRBD2 (5 bases). V was pared by 7 bases and J by 3 bases, with 10 bases between. This CDR3 has 12 amino acids. Germline V gives CDR1 SEHNR, CDR2 FQNEAQ (reference sequence). The CDR3 sequence: CASIDGNYEQYF. The CDR3 DNA reads as TGTGCCAGCATCGACGGGAACTACGAGCAGTACTTC.

The chain links TRBV27 to TRBJ2-1; 10 nucleotides match TRBD2. With V trimmed by 4 bases and J by 5 bases, 8 bases remained unmatched. The CDR3 contains 16 residues. Germline CDR1 reads MNHEY; CDR2 reads SMNVEV (reference sequence). As DNA, the CDR3 is TGTGCCAGCAGTTCGGAGCTAGCGGGGGTACACAATGAGCAGTTCTTC. Its protein is CASSSELAGVHNEQFF.

As DNA, the CDR3 is TGTGCCTCCCAAAGGGGGCAAGATGAAAAACTGTTTTTT. The encoded protein is CASQRGQDEKLFF. The gene calls are TRBV9 and TRBJ1-4; 7 bases align to TRBD1. The CDR3 is made up of 13 amino acids. J lost 6 bases, V lost 10 bases, and 9 bases had no gene match. Germline CDR1 reads SGDLS; CDR2 reads YYNGEE.

This clone was seen just once. The chain recombines TRBV13 with TRBJ1-3; D not certain. V gave up 4 bases and J gave up 4 bases, with 5 bases separating them. CDR1 is PRHDT and CDR2 is FYEKMQ in the germline V gene (reference sequence). The CDR3 covers 12 residues. The CDR3, as DNA: TGTGCCAGCAGCTCCCGAGGAAACACCATATATTTT. It codes for CASSSRGNTIYF. Full variable domain (remainder filled in from reference TRBV13 and TRBJ1-3): AAGVIQSPRHLIKEKRETATLKCYPIPRHDTVYWYQQGPGQDPQFLISFYEKMQSDKGSIPDRFSAQQFSDYHSELNMSSLELGDSALYFCASSSRGNTIYFGEGSWLTVV.

The gene calls are TRBV29-1 and TRBJ2-1; D is uncertain. V was clipped by 4 bases and J by 13 bases, with 17 bases between them. Germline CDR1 is SQVTM and CDR2 is ANQGSEA. The CDR3 contains 12 residues. The CDR3 sequence: CSVGSPESSQFF. Written as DNA, the CDR3 is TGCAGCGTTGGCTCCCCAGAATCGTCACAGTTCTTC.

This chain connects TRBV5-1 to TRBJ2-7; D uncertain. V lost 0 bases and J 1 base, leaving 11 bases between the germline ends. This CDR3 has 15 residues. Germline V gives CDR1 SGHRS, CDR2 YFSETQ. As DNA, the CDR3 is TGCGCCAGCAGCTTGGCGCAGCAATATTCCTACGAGCAGTACTTC. The encoded protein is CASSLAQQYSYEQYF.